A selection of T cell receptor beta chains follows, all from one sample in a study of CD4 T cells in relation to SARS-CoV-2 and coronaviruses. These receptors' targets are unknown. Profiled with immunoSEQ multiplex PCR; TCRdb holds only in-frame clones, not every one. The table lists 25,000 or so clones, about three quarters of them singletons. Sequencing used CD4+ T cells from PBMCs, cultured in vitro. These receptors were collected from a human donor in good health. The CDR3 runs from the conserved cysteine through the conserved F or W. D genes are given only for firm matches.

TRBD2,TRBV11-2,TRBJ2-7,TGTGCCAGCAGCTTATTCACCGGACTAGGAATCAGCGAGCAGTACTTC,CASSLFTGLGISEQYF
TRBD2,TRBV4-2,TRBJ2-3,TGTGCCAGCAGCCCAAGATGGATAACAGCGGGAGGATCAGATACGCAGTATTTT,CASSPRWITAGGSDTQYF
.,TRBV7-2,TRBJ2-3,TGTGCCAGCAGCTTAGCGTCGGGAACAGATACGCAGTATTTT,CASSLASGTDTQYF
.,TRBV24-1,TRBJ2-1,TGTGCCACCAGTGATCGAGGGGTTGGTTACAATGAGCAGTTCTTC,CATSDRGVGYNEQFF
.,TRBV5-1,TRBJ2-5,TGCGCCAGCAGCAGGGGGACTCCTACGAAAGAGACCCAGTACTTC,CASSRGTPTKETQYF
TRBD1,TRBV11-3,TRBJ1-1,TGTGCCAGCAGCCGCCGACAGGGGGGAATGGACACTGAAGCTTTCTTT,CASSRRQGGMDTEAFF
.,TRBV7-2,TRBJ1-2,TGTGCCAGCAGCTTGTACGCAGGGAACGAGGGCTACACCTTC,CASSLYAGNEGYTF
.,TRBV6-2/TRBV6-3,TRBJ1-2,TGTGCCAGCAGTTACGGGACTATTTATGGCTACACCTTC,CASSYGTIYGYTF
.,TRBV2,TRBJ1-1,TGTGCCAGCACTGTAGAAACCAACACTGAAGCTTTCTTT,CASTVETNTEAFF
.,TRBV6-5,TRBJ2-2,TGTGCCAGCAGCTATGACTGGAAGGCCACCGGGGAGCTGTTTTTT,CASSYDWKATGELFF